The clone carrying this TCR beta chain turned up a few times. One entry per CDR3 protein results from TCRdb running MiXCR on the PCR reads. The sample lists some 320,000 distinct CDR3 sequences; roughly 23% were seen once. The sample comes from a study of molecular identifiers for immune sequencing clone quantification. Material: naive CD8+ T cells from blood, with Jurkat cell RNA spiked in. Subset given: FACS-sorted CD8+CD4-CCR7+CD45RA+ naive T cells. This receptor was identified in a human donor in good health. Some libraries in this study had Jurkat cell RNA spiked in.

The CDR3 is CASSIYGEGYEQYF. CDR3 DNA: TGTGCCAGTAGTATATACGGGGAAGGGTACGAGCAGTACTTC. J is TRBJ2-7 and V is TRBV19; TRBD2 is a possible D gene (5 bases). CDR1 and CDR2 (germline): LNHDA, SQIVND (reference sequence). The CDR3 runs to 14 residues. Trimming shortened V by 2 bases and J by 4 bases, and 12 bases separated the two germline ends.